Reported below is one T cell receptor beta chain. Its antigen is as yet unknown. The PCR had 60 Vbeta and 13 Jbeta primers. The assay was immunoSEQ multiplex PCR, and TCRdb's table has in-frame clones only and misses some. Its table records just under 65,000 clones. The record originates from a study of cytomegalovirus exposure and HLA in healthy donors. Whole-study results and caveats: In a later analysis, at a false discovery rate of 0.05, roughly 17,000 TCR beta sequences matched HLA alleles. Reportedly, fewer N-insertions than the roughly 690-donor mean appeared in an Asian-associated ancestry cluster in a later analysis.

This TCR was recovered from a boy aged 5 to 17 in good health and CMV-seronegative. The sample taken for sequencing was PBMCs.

This chain's CDR3 is CAWSGWALNTEAFF. The CDR3 DNA follows: TGTGCCTGGAGTGGTTGGGCCCTCAACACTGAAGCTTTCTTT. V gene TRBV30 combines with J gene TRBJ1-1; D remains ambiguous. CDR1 and CDR2 (germline): GTSNPN, SVGIG (reference sequence). The CDR3 is made up of 14 amino acids. Between the trimmed V and J ends, which lost 1 base and 2 bases, there was a span of 11 bases.